This TCR beta chain originates from a study of persistence of HIV-infected CD4 T cells. About the research overall: Donors had been on suppressive ART for a median of roughly 8 years.

Turning to this clone: What it binds is not known.

The libraries were made with immunoSEQ version 4 in survey mode. The assay was immunoSEQ multiplex PCR, and TCRdb's table has in-frame clones only and misses some. Of fewer than 40,000 clones listed, around 70% are singletons. Cells were stimulated with overlapping HIV-1 Gag 15-mer peptides. Sorting selected CD4+ T cells upregulating both CD40 ligand and CD69. Germline assignment: CDR1 SGHTA and CDR2 FQGNSA. V lost 5 bases and J 5 bases, leaving 18 bases between the germline ends. There are 15 residues in the CDR3. The sample consisted of CD4+ T cells sorted from PBMCs after approximately 19-hour stimulation, taken from a patient who received antiretroviral therapy. The sequence was collected from an adult man with HIV who was CMV-seropositive. The V gene is TRBV7-2, the J gene TRBJ2-5, with D possibly TRBD1 on 7 matching bases. CDR3 residues: CASSPRGGGVETQYF. In DNA, the CDR3 is TGTGCCAGCAGCCCTCGAGGAGGGGGCGTTGAGACCCAGTACTTC. The full variable domain, with the rest looked up from reference TRBV7-2 and TRBJ2-5, is GAGVSQSPSNKVTEKGKDVELRCDPISGHTALYWYRQSLGQGLEFLIYFQGNSAPDKSGLPSDRFSAERTGGSVSTLTIQRTQQEDSAVYLCASSPRGGGVETQYFGPGTRLLVL.